This TCR beta chain came from a study of blood T cell repertoires in COVID-19. Measured with immunoSEQ multiplex PCR; TCRdb has only the in-frame clones, and not every one. The sample has about 230,000 clones, 65% to 85% seen once; the top ten hold roughly 8%. Sequencing was carried out using peripheral blood. This TCR was recovered from a woman of 80 years or more with acute or convalescent COVID-19.

CDR3 amino acids: CASSHGKGIGTEAFF. Written as DNA, the CDR3 is TGTGCCAGCAGCCACGGAAAGGGGATAGGCACTGAAGCTTTCTTT. V gene TRBV14 combines with J gene TRBJ1-1, with D perhaps TRBD1 (5 bases). This CDR3 region has 15 residues. Per the germline V gene, CDR1 is SGHDN and CDR2 is FVKESK. Trimming pared 3 bases from V and 4 bases from J, leaving 15 bases between.